The subject of this entry is one T cell receptor beta chain. These data originate in a study of OX40 agonist ivuxolimab in advanced cancers. Measured with immunoSEQ multiplex PCR; TCRdb has only the in-frame clones, and not every one. The sample has tens of thousands of clones, roughly 84% seen once. Germline lookup yields CDR1 MNHNS and CDR2 SASEGT. V was clipped by 7 bases and J by 6 bases; unmatched bases: 5. CDR3 length: 13 amino acids. This receptor was obtained from an adult with an advanced solid tumor such as melanoma, head and neck, liver or kidney cancer. The material sequenced was CD4+ or CD8+ T cells sorted from blood, taken in a trial of the OX40 agonist ivuxolimab. The V gene is TRBV6-1, the J gene TRBJ2-7; 11 bases are shared with TRBD2. The CDR3 DNA follows: TGTGCCAGCACCGCTAGCGGGGGGTTCGAGCAGTACTTC. Its protein is CASTASGGFEQYF.